These 27 T cell receptor beta chains originate from one sample sequenced in a study of technical replicates of blood from several donors. The repertoire was sequenced with immunoSEQ multiplex PCR; TCRdb's copy has only in-frame clones and lacks some. The sample contains about 74,000 clones, 70% to 90% of which appear only once. Sequencing was done on a sample of PBMCs. Source of these receptors: a human donor in good health. Some clones in this sample may be carry-over from other donors' samples.

This clone turned up a few times. The rearrangement links TRBV6-4 to TRBJ2-1; 10 bases match TRBD2. The CDR3 has 16 amino acids. CDR1 is MRHNA, CDR2 SNTAGT, per germline. V lost 0 bases to trimming and J lost 5 bases; unmatched junction nucleotides: 4. CDR3 in amino acids: CASSDSSGGDHNEQFF. DNA of the CDR3: TGTGCCAGCAGTGACTCAAGCGGGGGGGACCACAATGAGCAGTTCTTC.

J is TRBJ2-7 and V is TRBV7-9; 11 bases fit TRBD2. CDR1 and CDR2 from the germline V gene are SEHNR and FQNEAQ (reference sequence). V shed 5 bases, J shed 5 bases, and the junction held 8 bases outside the gene matches. The CDR3 length is 15 residues. The CDR3 loop is CASSAGLADLDEQYF. The CDR3 DNA reads TGTGCCAGCAGCGCGGGACTAGCGGACCTAGACGAGCAGTACTTC.

The chain carries TRBV4-3 and TRBJ1-5, with unresolved D. CDR1 is LGHNA, CDR2 YSLEER, per germline. Trimming took off 0 bases at V and 4 bases at J, with 7 bases between the two ends. This CDR3 is built from 14 residues. CDR3 in DNA: TGCGCCAGCAGCCAAGAAGAGGGAAATCAGCCCCAGCATTTT. Translation: CASSQEEGNQPQHF.

V and J are TRBV5-6 and TRBJ1-6; 7 nucleotides align to TRBD1. The CDR3 length is 15 residues. V trimming: 3 bases; J trimming: 10 bases; junction bases outside the gene matches: 10. CDR1 SGHDT and CDR2 YYEEEE come from the germline V gene. The CDR3 bases are TGTGCCAGCAGCTCTAGCCGGGACAGTGGGTCACCCCTCCACTTT. As protein: CASSSSRDSGSPLHF.

The rearrangement links TRBV27 to TRBJ2-1; TRBD2 agrees at 8 bases. Germline lookup yields CDR1 MNHEY and CDR2 SMNVEV (reference sequence). With 7 bases clipped from V and 5 bases from J, the junction kept 4 bases outside the gene matches. There are 13 residues in the CDR3. The CDR3 protein is CASTRGGHNEQFF. CDR3 DNA sequence: TGTGCCAGCACACGGGGGGGACACAATGAGCAGTTCTTC.

The chain carries TRBV7-9 and TRBJ2-2; D is perhaps TRBD1 (5 bases). CDR3 length equals 13 residues. The V gene's germline CDR1 is SEHNR and CDR2 FQNEAQ (reference sequence). V dropped 3 bases and J dropped 5 bases, with 7 bases sitting between them. CDR3 amino acids: CASSFGATGELFF. Here the CDR3 DNA reads TGTGCCAGCAGCTTTGGGGCGACCGGGGAGCTGTTTTTT.

The genes are TRBV2 and TRBJ2-3; tentatively, D is TRBD1 (5 bases). This CDR3 has 14 residues. Per the germline V gene, CDR1 is SNHLY and CDR2 is FYNNEI. V gave up 4 bases and J gave up 2 bases, with 10 bases separating them. In DNA form, the CDR3 reads TGTGCCAGCAGTGTGCAGGGTAACACAGATACGCAGTATTTT. Protein product: CASSVQGNTDTQYF. The full variable domain, with the rest looked up from reference TRBV2 and TRBJ2-3, is EPEVTQTPSHQVTQMGQEVILRCVPISNHLYFYWYRQILGQKVEFLVSFYNNEISEKSEIFDDQFSVERPDGSNFTLKIRSTKLEDSAMYFCASSVQGNTDTQYFGPGTRLTVL.

The chain has TRBV5-4 and TRBJ2-3; the D gene is possibly TRBD2 (6 bases). The CDR3 length is 13 residues. The V end was cut by 9 bases, the J end by 0 bases, with 11 bases between. Germline V gene data show CDR1 as SGHNT and CDR2 as YYREEE (reference sequence). CDR3 DNA sequence: TGTGCCACCATGGGGACTAGCACAGATACGCAGTATTTT. Its protein is CATMGTSTDTQYF. Full variable domain (rest looked up from reference TRBV5-4 and TRBJ2-3): ETGVTQSPTHLIKTRGQQVTLRCSSQSGHNTVSWYQQALGQGPQFIFQYYREEENGRGNFPPRFSGLQFPNYSSELNVNALELDDSALYLCATMGTSTDTQYFGPGTRLTVL.

This clone came up once. The chain employs TRBV7-2 and TRBJ2-3, with 14 bases fitting TRBD2. The V segment lost 3 bases and the J segment 4 bases; nucleotides outside the gene matches: 6. The CDR3 contains 17 residues. Germline V gene lookup returns CDR1 SGHTA and CDR2 FQGNSA. The CDR3 loop is CASSFGTSGGAPDTQYF. CDR3 in DNA: TGTGCCAGCAGCTTCGGGACTAGCGGGGGAGCGCCAGATACGCAGTATTTT.

V and J are TRBV30 and TRBJ2-7; D gene uncertain. Trimming removed 4 bases from V and 0 bases from J, with 19 bases in between. Germline-derived CDR1 and CDR2 are GTSNPN and SVGIG (reference sequence). The CDR3 totals 16 residues. The CDR3 coding sequence is TGTGCCTGGAACCTTCTAGACGGAGAACCCTCCTACGAGCAGTACTTC. The encoded protein is CAWNLLDGEPSYEQYF.

The rearrangement uses TRBV18 and TRBJ1-4; D may be TRBD1 (5 bases). Trimming removed 6 bases at V and 4 bases at J, with 12 bases between. Germline V gene lookup returns CDR1 KGHSH and CDR2 LQKENI. This CDR3 spans 14 amino acids. The CDR3 DNA reads as TGTGCCAGCTCGCGGACAACCATTAATGAAAAACTGTTTTTT. Translating gives CASSRTTINEKLFF.

This sequence joins TRBV7-8 and TRBJ1-2, with 10 bases identical to TRBD1. The V gene end was trimmed by 4 bases and the J gene end by 4 bases; junction bases not matched to a gene: 9. The CDR3 loop spans 16 amino acids. Germline V gene data show CDR1 as SGHVS and CDR2 as FQNEAQ. This CDR3 is CASSSGTGAIIYGYTF. CDR3 DNA: TGTGCCAGCAGCTCCGGGACAGGGGCGATCATCTATGGCTACACCTTC.

The chain couples TRBV19 to TRBJ2-5; TRBD1 matches 9 bases. The CDR3 spans 16 residues. V shed 5 bases and J 1 base; nucleotides not matched to a gene: 8. Looked up from germline, CDR1 is LNHDA and CDR2 is SQIVND (reference sequence). The CDR3 protein is CASSVTGTGTQETQYF. The DNA for the CDR3 is TGTGCCAGTAGTGTCACCGGGACAGGGACCCAAGAGACCCAGTACTTC.

The genes are TRBV9 and TRBJ2-3; TRBD2 agrees at 10 bases. CDR3 length equals 19 residues. J was trimmed by 1 base and V by 3 bases; bases with no gene match: 14. In germline, CDR1 is SGDLS, CDR2 YYNGEE. The chain's CDR3 is CASSGWERGGIIGTDTQYF. As DNA, the CDR3 is TGTGCCAGCAGCGGATGGGAGCGGGGGGGCATTATTGGCACAGATACGCAGTATTTT.

V and J are TRBV28 and TRBJ2-4; weak D call: TRBD2 (6 bases). The germline CDR1 and CDR2 sequences are MDHEN and SYDVKM. V gave up 2 bases and J gave up 1 base, with 12 bases separating them. This CDR3 has 16 residues. This CDR3 is CASSLRTGEAKNIQYF. Written as DNA, the CDR3 is TGTGCCAGCAGTTTACGGACGGGGGAGGCCAAAAACATTCAGTACTTC.

This chain uses TRBV28 with TRBJ1-5; D gene ambiguous. V was shortened by 5 bases and J by 4 bases, with 18 bases between the two germline ends. CDR1 is MDHEN and CDR2 is SYDVKM in the germline V gene. This CDR3 comprises 16 residues. In DNA form, the CDR3 reads TGTGCCAGCAGTCCTCAGGAATTACGCAAGAATCAGCCCCAGCATTTT. Translated: CASSPQELRKNQPQHF.

V is TRBV7-9 and J is TRBJ2-1; D gene uncertain. The CDR3 spans 11 residues. The V gene's germline CDR1 is SEHNR and CDR2 FQNEAQ (reference sequence). The ends were cut back, 4 bases at V and 9 bases at J, with 7 bases in the middle. The CDR3 loop reads CASSSYGEQFF. In DNA form, the CDR3 reads TGTGCCAGCAGCTCCTACGGTGAGCAGTTCTTC.

The chain links TRBV19 to TRBJ1-1, with a possible D match to TRBD1 (6 bases). V was shortened by 5 bases and J by 3 bases, with 13 bases between the two germline ends. CDR1 is LNHDA and CDR2 is SQIVND in the germline V gene (reference sequence). The CDR3 is 14 amino acids. In nucleotides, the CDR3 is TGTGCCAGTAGTCGTCGGGGGGCTGACACTGAAGCTTTCTTT. This codes for CASSRRGADTEAFF.

This sequence joins TRBV7-8 and TRBJ2-7; TRBD1 agrees at 10 bases. Looked up from germline, CDR1 is SGHVS and CDR2 is FQNEAQ. The CDR3 totals 14 residues. V trimming: 6 bases; J trimming: 4 bases; junction bases outside the gene matches: 6. For the CDR3, the DNA is TGTGCCAGCAGGCCCGGGACAGGGGATTACGAGCAGTACTTC. This codes for CASRPGTGDYEQYF. Combining the CDR3 with reference TRBV7-8 and TRBJ2-7 gives the whole variable domain GAGVSQSPRYKVAKRGQDVALRCDPISGHVSLFWYQQALGQGPEFLTYFQNEAQLDKSGLPSDRFFAERPEGSVSTLKIQRTQQEDSAVYLCASRPGTGDYEQYFGPGTRLTVT.

The rearrangement joins TRBV7-3 to TRBJ2-1; no reliable D call. CDR1 and CDR2 from the germline V gene are SGHTA and FQGTGA. The CDR3 is made up of 14 amino acids. V lost 6 bases and J 5 bases, leaving 14 bases between the germline ends. CDR3 amino acids: CASSLNPKHNEQFF. DNA of the CDR3: TGTGCCAGCAGTCTAAATCCCAAACACAATGAGCAGTTCTTC. Looking up the rest from reference TRBV7-3 and TRBJ2-1 gives the full variable domain: GAGVSQTPSNKVTEKGKYVELRCDPISGHTALYWYRQSLGQGPEFLIYFQGTGAADDSGLPNDRFFAVRPEGSVSTLKIQRTERGDSAVYLCASSLNPKHNEQFFGPGTRLTVL.

The rearrangement uses TRBV2 and TRBJ2-7; TRBD2 agrees at 8 bases. V lost 3 bases to trimming and J lost 0 bases; unmatched junction nucleotides: 4. From germline, CDR1 is SNHLY and CDR2 FYNNEI. This CDR3 is built from 15 residues. This CDR3 reads CASSDLAGSSYEQYF. The CDR3 coding sequence is TGTGCCAGCAGTGACTTAGCGGGGAGCTCCTACGAGCAGTACTTC.

On this clone: At the DNA level, this CDR3 is encoded by other sequences in the same sample as well. The gene calls are TRBV30 and TRBJ2-5, with 11 bases matching TRBD2. Germline CDR1 GTSNPN, CDR2 SVGIG (reference sequence). V was clipped by 1 base and J by 4 bases; unmatched bases: 2. The CDR3 has 14 residues. CDR3 nucleotides: TGTGCCTGGAGTGGGCTAGCGGGAGGAGAGACCCAGTACTTC. Translation gives CAWSGLAGGETQYF.

The sample holds one count of this clone. V usage is TRBV6-1 and J usage is TRBJ2-2, with TRBD1 matching 8 bases. Germline assignment: CDR1 MNHNS and CDR2 SASEGT. The CDR3 runs 15 residues. Trimming removed 7 bases from V and 3 bases from J; junction bases left unmatched: 7. For the CDR3, the DNA is TGTGCCAGCAAGAGACAGGGGCGGTACACCGGGGAGCTGTTTTTT. This sequence encodes CASKRQGRYTGELFF.

The chain is built from TRBV2 and TRBJ2-1, with 8 bases fitting TRBD2. J lost 7 bases, V lost 2 bases, and 7 bases had no gene match. CDR1 and CDR2 (germline): SNHLY, FYNNEI. CDR3 size: 15 residues. The CDR3 reads CASSEWVAGLNEQFF. In nucleotides, the CDR3 is TGTGCCAGCAGTGAATGGGTAGCGGGGTTGAATGAGCAGTTCTTC.

The chain combines TRBV7-9 with TRBJ2-1, with TRBD1 matching over 11 bases. J was trimmed by 6 bases and V by 5 bases; bases with no gene match: 6. This CDR3 comprises 15 residues. The germline CDR1 and CDR2 sequences are SEHNR and FQNEAQ (reference sequence). This chain's CDR3 is CASSHGGQGANEQFF. CDR3 bases: TGTGCCAGCAGCCACGGAGGACAGGGGGCCAATGAGCAGTTCTTC.

V gene TRBV7-9 combines with J gene TRBJ2-2; TRBD2 matches at 7 bases. This CDR3 region has 14 residues. The ends lost 10 bases at V and 8 bases at J; junction bases unmatched: 13. The germline CDR1 and CDR2 sequences are SEHNR and FQNEAQ (reference sequence). The CDR3 bases are TGTGCCACCAGACCGGGACGGACTAGAGGGGAGCTGTTTTTT. It codes for CATRPGRTRGELFF.

V usage is TRBV6-5 and J usage is TRBJ2-7; D not resolved. The V end lost 7 bases, the J end lost 4 bases, and 5 bases lay between the germline ends. In germline, CDR1 is MNHEY, CDR2 SVGAGI. This CDR3 is built from 10 residues. The CDR3 nucleotides are TGTGCCAGCACCACTTACGAGCAGTACTTC. This sequence encodes CASTTYEQYF.